One TCR beta chain is described in this entry. The sample comes from a study of T cell changes during pregnancy in multiple sclerosis. The repertoire was sequenced with immunoSEQ multiplex PCR; TCRdb's copy has only in-frame clones and lacks some. The sample carries roughly 50,000 clones, approximately 90% recorded once. This CDR3 contains 15 residues. V was clipped by 1 base and J by 6 bases, with 16 bases between them. In germline, CDR1 is SGHDN, CDR2 FVKESK. Sequenced here: CD8+ T cells from peripheral blood mononuclear cells, sampled in the second trimester of pregnancy. The clonotype was recovered from a female donor with multiple sclerosis, enrolled in a pregnancy study. V gene TRBV14 combines with J gene TRBJ2-7, with D perhaps matching TRBD1 (7 bases). The CDR3 reads CASSQAPTGEVEQYF. The CDR3 bases are TGTGCCAGCAGCCAAGCACCTACAGGGGAGGTCGAGCAGTACTTC.